This T cell receptor beta chain was identified in a study of blood T cell repertoires in COVID-19. For the study at large: The analysed material was cDNA or gDNA that came from T cells, B-cell-depleted T cells, or PBMCs.

Clones were sequenced by immunoSEQ multiplex PCR, and TCRdb holds only the in-frame ones, with some missing. The table shows roughly 350,000 clones, with 85% occurring only once. The specimen sequenced was peripheral blood. The source of this sequence is a young woman with acute or convalescent COVID-19.

In DNA form, the CDR3 reads TGTGCCACCAGCTCCGGGGGGGGGCTATCCAATGAGCAGTTCTTC. Its translation: CATSSGGGLSNEQFF. V and J are TRBV24-1 and TRBJ2-1; 8 bases are a match to TRBD2. There are 15 residues in the CDR3. The V segment lost 7 bases and the J segment 6 bases; nucleotides outside the gene matches: 10. Germline CDR1 is KGHDR and CDR2 is SFDVKD.